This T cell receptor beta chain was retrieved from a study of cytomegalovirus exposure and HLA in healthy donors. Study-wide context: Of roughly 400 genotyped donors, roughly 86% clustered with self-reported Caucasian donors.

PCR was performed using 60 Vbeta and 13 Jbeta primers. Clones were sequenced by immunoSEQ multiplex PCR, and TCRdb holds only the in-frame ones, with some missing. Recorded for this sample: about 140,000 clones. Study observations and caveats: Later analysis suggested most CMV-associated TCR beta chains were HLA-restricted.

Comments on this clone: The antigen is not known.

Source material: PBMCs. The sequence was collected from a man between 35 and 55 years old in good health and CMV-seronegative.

The CDR3 region has the DNA TGTGCCAGCAGTGACTCGAATAGGGGAGGTGGCTACACCTTC. Translation gives CASSDSNRGGGYTF. The chain uses TRBV6-4 and TRBJ1-2, with D maybe TRBD1 (5 bases). The germline V and J ends were trimmed by 0 bases and 7 bases, with 12 bases remaining between them. Germline V lookup: CDR1 MRHNA, CDR2 SNTAGT. This CDR3 is built from 14 residues.